These 28 T cell receptor beta chains came from one sample sequenced in a study of somatic mutations in cytotoxic T cells in rheumatoid arthritis. Assay: immunoSEQ multiplex PCR; the TCRdb copy retains only in-frame clones and omits some. The sample lists 4,000 to 5,000 clones; approximately 72% were seen once. The material sequenced was CD8+ T cells sorted from blood. These receptor sequences come from an adult with rheumatoid arthritis.

The rearrangement uses TRBV9 and TRBJ2-1; the D is unclear. V was cut by 3 bases and J by 8 bases, with 18 bases left in between. From germline, CDR1 is SGDLS and CDR2 YYNGEE. The CDR3 has 15 residues. CDR3 protein: CASSAAGRRSHEQFF. CDR3 coding DNA: TGTGCCAGCAGCGCGGCCGGACGGCGGTCCCATGAGCAGTTCTTC.

V usage is TRBV4-2 and J usage is TRBJ2-3, with D maybe TRBD1 (5 bases). CDR1 is LGHNA, CDR2 YNFKEQ, per germline. This CDR3 is 13 amino acids long. Deletions cut 2 bases from V and 5 bases from J, with 8 bases between. This chain's CDR3 is CASSQSQGDTQYF. CDR3 bases: TGTGCCAGCAGCCAAAGCCAGGGAGATACGCAGTATTTT.

The sample holds a few counts of this clone. The chain recombines TRBV4-3 with TRBJ2-1, with D uncertain. V was clipped by 4 bases and J by 1 base, with 17 bases between them. The V gene's germline CDR1 is LGHNA and CDR2 YSLEER. The CDR3 has 17 amino acids. This chain's CDR3 is CASSPTDVRRSYNEQFF. CDR3 in DNA: TGCGCCAGCAGCCCGACGGACGTCCGGCGTTCCTACAATGAGCAGTTCTTC.

The rearrangement joins TRBV2 to TRBJ2-1, with 9 bases identical to TRBD1. CDR1 and CDR2 (germline): SNHLY, FYNNEI. V gave up 5 bases and J gave up 4 bases; unmatched junction bases: 6. The CDR3 extends over 15 amino acids. The CDR3 DNA is TGTGCCAGCAGTCCCGACAGGGGGGGTTACAATGAGCAGTTCTTC. This sequence encodes CASSPDRGGYNEQFF. Combining the CDR3 with reference TRBV2 and TRBJ2-1 gives the whole variable domain EPEVTQTPSHQVTQMGQEVILRCVPISNHLYFYWYRQILGQKVEFLVSFYNNEISEKSEIFDDQFSVERPDGSNFTLKIRSTKLEDSAMYFCASSPDRGGYNEQFFGPGTRLTVL.

This clone was seen a single time. The chain carries TRBV29-1 and TRBJ2-7, with no clear D. The CDR3 is 14 residues long. V lost 4 bases to trimming and J lost 5 bases, with 18 bases between them. Germline CDR1 is SQVTM and CDR2 is ANQGSEA. CDR3 DNA: TGCAGCGTTGTACCGGCCGCCCTTTTCCACGAGCAGTACTTC. As protein: CSVVPAALFHEQYF.

J is TRBJ1-2 and V is TRBV5-6; the D gene is possibly TRBD1 (5 bases). The CDR3 extends over 13 amino acids. The germline V and J ends were trimmed by 0 bases and 4 bases, with 7 bases remaining between them. The germline V gene has CDR1 SGHDT and CDR2 YYEEEE. CDR3 DNA sequence: TGTGCCAGCAGCTTGGGGGGGAGCTATGGCTACACCTTC. Translated: CASSLGGSYGYTF.

This chain joins TRBV7-6 and TRBJ1-1, with D maybe TRBD1 (5 bases). There are 15 residues in the CDR3. Deletions cut 5 bases from V and 0 bases from J, with 13 bases between. Germline V lookup: CDR1 SGHVS, CDR2 FNYEAQ. CDR3 sequence (DNA): TGTGCCAGCAGCATGGGACGCCTCATGAACACTGAAGCTTTCTTT. Encoded protein: CASSMGRLMNTEAFF.

This chain connects TRBV5-6 to TRBJ1-5, with D perhaps TRBD1 (6 bases). The CDR3 is 15 amino acids. The ends were cut back, 0 bases at V and 5 bases at J, with 12 bases in the middle. CDR1 SGHDT and CDR2 YYEEEE come from the germline V gene. The CDR3 DNA reads TGTGCCAGCAGCTTGGGGCAGGGGCCCCATCAGCCCCAGCATTTT. It specifies CASSLGQGPHQPQHF. The complete variable domain, with remaining parts taken from reference TRBV5-6 and TRBJ1-5, reads DAGVTQSPTHLIKTRGQQVTLRCSPKSGHDTVSWYQQALGQGPQFIFQYYEEEERQRGNFPDRFSGHQFPNYSSELNVNALLLGDSALYLCASSLGQGPHQPQHFGDGTRLSIL.

The rearrangement joins TRBV25-1 to TRBJ1-4; 11 bases are a match to TRBD1. The V gene end was trimmed by 4 bases and the J gene end by 8 bases; junction bases not matched to a gene: 3. There are 14 residues in the CDR3. In germline, CDR1 is MGHDK, CDR2 SYGVNS. CDR3 residues: CASSGRDRGEKLFF. CDR3 DNA sequence: TGTGCCAGCAGTGGGAGGGACAGGGGGGAAAAACTGTTTTTT.

The rearrangement uses TRBV7-9 and TRBJ2-5, with 8 bases fitting TRBD1. CDR3 length: 15 residues. V trimming: 5 bases; J trimming: 2 bases; junction bases outside the gene matches: 7. The germline gives CDR1 SEHNR, CDR2 FQNEAQ (reference sequence). CDR3 region: CASSDRTGHQETQYF. In nucleotides, the CDR3 is TGTGCCAGCAGCGACCGGACAGGGCATCAAGAGACCCAGTACTTC.

This clone was picked up one time. This rearrangement joins TRBV27 to TRBJ1-1, with D unresolved. The germline gives CDR1 MNHEY, CDR2 SMNVEV (reference sequence). Trimming stripped 4 bases from V and 1 base from J, with 7 bases between. CDR3 length: 13 amino acids. DNA for the CDR3: TGTGCCAGCAGTTCCCCCTGGAACACTGAAGCTTTCTTT. Protein: CASSSPWNTEAFF.

This clone was counted once. The chain is built from TRBV4-1 and TRBJ2-2; a weak D match, TRBD1 (6 bases). From germline, CDR1 is MGHRA and CDR2 YSYEKL. The V end was cut by 0 bases, the J end by 1 base, with 9 bases between. The CDR3 is made up of 16 amino acids. CDR3 in DNA: TGCGCCAGCAGCCAAGAGGGGACAAAGAACACCGGGGAGCTGTTTTTT. Its translation: CASSQEGTKNTGELFF.

The count of this clone is one. The rearrangement joins TRBV9 to TRBJ2-2; 9 bases line up with TRBD1. This CDR3 contains 17 residues. The V gene's germline CDR1 is SGDLS and CDR2 YYNGEE. Losses at the gene ends were 3 bases for V and 0 bases for J; bases not matched to a gene: 6. The CDR3 loop is CASSAPGQGPNTGELFF. The CDR3, as DNA: TGTGCCAGCAGCGCACCGGGACAGGGCCCGAACACCGGGGAGCTGTTTTTT.

The chain links TRBV7-9 to TRBJ1-1; D not resolved. The V gene's germline CDR1 is SEHNR and CDR2 FQNEAQ (reference sequence). The germline V and J ends were trimmed by 8 bases and 0 bases, with 7 bases remaining between them. The CDR3 has 12 residues. This CDR3 reads CASQILNTEAFF. The CDR3 region has the DNA TGTGCCAGCCAGATACTGAACACTGAAGCTTTCTTT.

The CDR3 protein is CASSETSGEYNEQFF. DNA of the CDR3: TGTGCCAGTAGTGAGACTAGCGGGGAGTACAATGAGCAGTTCTTC. The rearrangement links TRBV19 to TRBJ2-1; TRBD2 agrees at 11 bases. V gave up 5 bases and J gave up 4 bases; unmatched junction bases: 4. CDR3 length equals 15 residues. The germline V gene has CDR1 LNHDA and CDR2 SQIVND (reference sequence). Full variable domain (outside the CDR3, taken from reference TRBV19 and TRBJ2-1): DGGITQSPKYLFRKEGQNVTLSCEQNLNHDAMYWYRQDPGQGLRLIYYSQIVNDFQKGDIAEGYSVSREKKESFPLTVTSAQKNPTAFYLCASSETSGEYNEQFFGPGTRLTVL.

A single count supports this clone. The rearrangement links TRBV7-7 to TRBJ2-3, with 9 bases aligning to TRBD2. Losses at the gene ends were 5 bases for V and 3 bases for J; bases not matched to a gene: 6. CDR1 and CDR2 from the germline V gene are SSHAT and FNYEAQ (reference sequence). The CDR3 loop spans 15 amino acids. The CDR3, as DNA: TGTGCCAGCAGCAAGCCGGGACTAGCAACAGATACGCAGTATTTT. Translating it yields CASSKPGLATDTQYF.

The chain combines TRBV2 with TRBJ2-7, with 9 bases aligning to TRBD1. The germline V gene has CDR1 SNHLY and CDR2 FYNNEI. The CDR3 sequence is 15 residues long. Trimming at V came to 6 bases and at J to 5 bases, leaving 11 bases not matched to a gene. The CDR3 DNA is TGTGCCAGCAGCTACTCCGGGACAGGGAGGAACGAGCAGTACTTC. It codes for CASSYSGTGRNEQYF.

The chain carries TRBV19 and TRBJ1-2; D gene ambiguous. Germline values: CDR1 LNHDA, CDR2 SQIVND (reference sequence). The CDR3 is made up of 12 amino acids. V shed 11 bases and J shed 4 bases, with 14 bases lying between them. The CDR3 is CALMAVAYGYTF. CDR3 in DNA: TGTGCCTTAATGGCAGTCGCCTATGGCTACACCTTC. The complete variable domain, with remaining parts taken from reference TRBV19 and TRBJ1-2, reads DGGITQSPKYLFRKEGQNVTLSCEQNLNHDAMYWYRQDPGQGLRLIYYSQIVNDFQKGDIAEGYSVSREKKESFPLTVTSAQKNPTAFYLCALMAVAYGYTFGSGTRLTVV.

On this clone itself: The junction does not match germline at one end; this may be a read error. This chain joins TRBV11-2 and TRBJ2-1, with D unclear. The CDR3 totals 16 residues. Germline V gives CDR1 SGHAT, CDR2 FQNNGV. The CDR3 is CASSLAPASSDNEQFF. As DNA, the CDR3 is TGTGCCAGCAGCTTAGCCCCCGCTTCCTCCGACAATGAGCAGTTCTTC.

This clone was seen a few times. For the CDR3, the DNA is TGTGCCAGCAGCTTAGCTCCAGGGGCCTACGAGCAGTACTTC. Translation: CASSLAPGAYEQYF. The chain has TRBV7-9 and TRBJ2-7; maybe TRBD1 (6 bases). Trimming took off 0 bases at V and 2 bases at J, with 8 bases between the two ends. The CDR3 totals 14 residues. Looked up from germline, CDR1 is SEHNR and CDR2 is FQNEAQ (reference sequence). The full variable domain, rest sourced from reference TRBV7-9 and TRBJ2-7, is DTGVSQNPRHKITKRGQNVTFRCDPISEHNRLYWYRQTLGQGPEFLTYFQNEAQLEKSRLLSDRFSAERPKGSFSTLEIQRTEQGDSAMYLCASSLAPGAYEQYFGPGTRLTVT.

The chain has TRBV5-5 and TRBJ1-1, with D perhaps matching TRBD1 (5 bases). Germline CDR1 is SGHKS and CDR2 is YYEKEE (reference sequence). V was cut by 4 bases and J by 0 bases, with 16 bases left in between. This CDR3 contains 16 residues. The CDR3 region is CASSARAGAMNTEAFF. The CDR3 nucleotides read TGTGCCAGCAGCGCGCGAGCCGGGGCTATGAACACTGAAGCTTTCTTT.

The CDR3 reads CASSRNREQYF. CDR3 bases: TGTGCCAGCAGCCGAAATCGCGAGCAGTACTTC. The chain employs TRBV13 and TRBJ2-7; no clear D. Germline assignment: CDR1 PRHDT and CDR2 FYEKMQ (reference sequence). This CDR3 comprises 11 residues. V lost 5 bases, J lost 6 bases, and 8 bases lay in between.

CDR3 in amino acids: CASSLGEEGQSTGELFF. The CDR3 nucleotides are TGTGCCAGCAGCCTCGGGGAGGAGGGGCAGAGCACCGGGGAGCTGTTTTTT. The chain carries TRBV6-4 and TRBJ2-2; maybe TRBD2 (6 bases). Deletions cut 6 bases from V and 4 bases from J, with 21 bases between. This CDR3 has 17 residues. Germline V gene sequence: CDR1 MRHNA, CDR2 SNTAGT.

This clone was detected a few times. The CDR3 sequence is CASPWGDTEAFF. CDR3 in DNA: TGTGCCAGCCCTTGGGGTGACACTGAAGCTTTCTTT. The chain has TRBV2 and TRBJ1-1; D is uncertain. Per germline, CDR1 SNHLY and CDR2 FYNNEI. This CDR3 is built from 12 residues. V lost 8 bases and J lost 3, with 10 bases in between.

CDR3 loop: CASSAAGANQETQYF. The DNA of the CDR3 is TGCGCCAGCAGCGCCGCGGGGGCCAACCAAGAGACCCAGTACTTC. The V call is TRBV5-1, the J call TRBJ2-5, with D perhaps TRBD2 (7 bases). This CDR3 region has 15 residues. Looked up from germline, CDR1 is SGHRS and CDR2 is YFSETQ. V was shortened by 4 bases and J by 0 bases, with 13 bases between the two germline ends.

V is TRBV7-8 and J is TRBJ2-7; TRBD1 might be the D (5 bases). V was pared by 5 bases and J by 6 bases, with 11 bases between. Germline assignment: CDR1 SGHVS and CDR2 FQNEAQ. This CDR3 has 12 residues. The CDR3 spells CASSPRALEQYF. CDR3 nucleotide sequence: TGTGCCAGCAGCCCCAGGGCGCTCGAGCAGTACTTC.

The J gene is TRBJ2-7, the V gene TRBV27; 9 bases match TRBD1. Germline V gives CDR1 MNHEY, CDR2 SMNVEV (reference sequence). The CDR3 covers 14 residues. V was clipped by 10 bases and J by 3 bases; unmatched bases: 10. CDR3 region: CATSGTGLLYEQYF. The DNA for the CDR3 is TGTGCCACCTCCGGGACAGGGCTGCTCTACGAGCAGTACTTC.

The rearrangement uses TRBV10-3 and TRBJ1-3; no definite D call. V lost 2 bases and J 2 bases, leaving 10 bases between the germline ends. In germline, CDR1 is ENHRY, CDR2 SYGVKD. The CDR3 totals 15 residues. The CDR3 spells CAISETNTPGNTIYF. CDR3 DNA sequence: TGTGCCATCAGTGAGACAAATACTCCTGGAAACACCATATATTTT.